This entry lists 2 T cell receptor beta chains sequenced from one sample in a study of cytomegalovirus exposure and HLA in healthy donors. The PCR had 60 Vbeta and 13 Jbeta primers. TCRdb's table, derived via immunoSEQ multiplex PCR, lists solely in-frame clones and lacks some. The sample lists approximately 190,000 clones, 75% to 85% seen once, with around 14% in the top ten. Material: PBMCs. Every receptor here comes from a woman aged 30 to 39 in good health and CMV-seropositive.

The chain is built from TRBV28 and TRBJ1-1, with 9 positions matching TRBD1. Germline trimming cut 5 bases from V and 1 base from J; bases unmatched to any gene: 5. Germline V gives CDR1 MDHEN, CDR2 SYDVKM. The length of the CDR3 is 15 residues. CDR3 protein: CASSPWTGENTEAFF. The CDR3 DNA follows: TGTGCCAGCAGTCCCTGGACAGGGGAGAACACTGAAGCTTTCTTT.

V is TRBV6-6 and J is TRBJ2-5, with 14 bases that match TRBD2. The CDR3 runs 16 residues. The trim removed 5 bases at V and 5 bases at J, leaving 7 bases unmatched. From germline, CDR1 is MNHNY and CDR2 SVGAGI (reference sequence). Here the CDR3 DNA reads TGTGCCAGCAGTCCCCGACTAGCGGGGGGGCGGGAGACCCAGTACTTC. This translates into CASSPRLAGGRETQYF.